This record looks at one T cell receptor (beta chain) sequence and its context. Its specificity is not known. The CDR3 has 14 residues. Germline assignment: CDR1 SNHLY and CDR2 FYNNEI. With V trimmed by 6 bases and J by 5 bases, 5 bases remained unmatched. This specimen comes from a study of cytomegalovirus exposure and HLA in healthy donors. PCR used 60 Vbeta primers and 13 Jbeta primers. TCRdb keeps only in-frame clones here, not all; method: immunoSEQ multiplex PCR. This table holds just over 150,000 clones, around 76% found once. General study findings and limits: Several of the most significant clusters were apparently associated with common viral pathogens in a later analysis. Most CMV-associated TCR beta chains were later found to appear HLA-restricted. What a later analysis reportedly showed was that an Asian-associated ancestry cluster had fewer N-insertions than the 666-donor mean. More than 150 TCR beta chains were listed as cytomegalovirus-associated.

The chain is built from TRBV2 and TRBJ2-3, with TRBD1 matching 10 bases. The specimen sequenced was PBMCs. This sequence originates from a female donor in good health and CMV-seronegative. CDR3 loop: CASRTGGVEDTQYF. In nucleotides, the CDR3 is TGTGCCAGCAGGACAGGGGGCGTTGAAGATACGCAGTATTTT.